The 7 T cell receptor beta chains presented below share a single source sample, sequenced in a study of blood T cell repertoires in COVID-19. TCRdb keeps only in-frame clones here, not all; method: immunoSEQ multiplex PCR. Found here are approximately 150,000 clones, around 90% of them singletons; the top ten hold 4.5% to 5%. Sequenced sample: peripheral blood. All receptors derive from a man between 18 and 35 years old with COVID-19, enrolled during active disease.

The chain employs TRBV6-1 and TRBJ2-7; D call uncertain. The CDR3 length is 13 residues. Germline V gene lookup returns CDR1 MNHNS and CDR2 SASEGT. V was cut by 2 bases and J by 3 bases, with 8 bases left in between. CDR3 protein: CASSERNSYEQYF. The DNA of the CDR3 is TGTGCCAGCAGTGAACGTAACAGCTACGAGCAGTACTTC.

J is TRBJ1-1 and V is TRBV9, with D unclear. Trimming pared 0 bases from V and 7 bases from J, leaving 13 bases between. The CDR3 length is 14 residues. Germline-derived CDR1 and CDR2 are SGDLS and YYNGEE. The CDR3 spells CASSVVGARGEAFF. CDR3 coding DNA: TGTGCCAGCAGCGTAGTCGGTGCAAGAGGTGAAGCTTTCTTT. Full variable domain (missing parts from reference TRBV9 and TRBJ1-1): DSGVTQTPKHLITATGQRVTLRCSPRSGDLSVYWYQQSLDQGLQFLIQYYNGEERAKGNILERFSAQQFPDLHSELNLSSLELGDSALYFCASSVVGARGEAFFGQGTRLTVV.

The V and J genes are TRBV18 and TRBJ2-2; maybe TRBD2 (5 bases). The CDR3 has 15 amino acids. Germline V gene sequence: CDR1 KGHSH, CDR2 LQKENI. V dropped 1 base and J dropped 4 bases, with 10 bases sitting between them. The CDR3: CASSPLASGTGELFF. Here the CDR3 DNA reads TGTGCCAGCTCACCACTGGCCAGCGGCACCGGGGAGCTGTTTTTT.

The chain has TRBV27 and TRBJ2-1; TRBD2 matches 11 bases. CDR1 is MNHEY, CDR2 SMNVEV, per germline (reference sequence). The CDR3 is 15 residues long. Germline trimming cut 6 bases from V and 8 bases from J; bases unmatched to any gene: 9. The CDR3 sequence is CASRLLAGEPYEQFF. CDR3 nucleotide sequence: TGTGCCAGCAGGTTACTAGCGGGAGAGCCTTATGAGCAGTTCTTC.

The rearrangement joins TRBV29-1 to TRBJ2-7, with 7 bases matching TRBD2. The CDR3 is 12 residues long. J lost 4 bases, V lost 6 bases, and 6 bases had no gene match. Germline CDR1 is SQVTM and CDR2 is ANQGSEA. The CDR3 DNA is TGCAGCGTGGGGGACTATGGATACGAGCAGTACTTC. Its protein is CSVGDYGYEQYF.

V is TRBV6-5 and J is TRBJ2-5; 7 bases are shared with TRBD1. The junction had 5 bases not matched to a gene; V was cut back by 4 bases and J by 3 bases. There are 14 residues in the CDR3. CDR1 is MNHEY, CDR2 SVGAGI, per germline. CDR3 loop: CASSFGTDKETQYF. DNA of the CDR3: TGTGCCAGCAGTTTCGGGACAGATAAAGAGACCCAGTACTTC.

The DNA of the CDR3 is TGTGCCAGCAGCTACGGGCCTCAGGGATATGGCTACACCTTC. It yields the protein CASSYGPQGYGYTF. The chain joins TRBV7-8 to TRBJ1-2, with D tentatively TRBD1 (5 bases). V shed 4 bases and J shed 5 bases, with 14 bases lying between them. The CDR3 runs 14 residues. Germline CDR1 is SGHVS and CDR2 is FQNEAQ.